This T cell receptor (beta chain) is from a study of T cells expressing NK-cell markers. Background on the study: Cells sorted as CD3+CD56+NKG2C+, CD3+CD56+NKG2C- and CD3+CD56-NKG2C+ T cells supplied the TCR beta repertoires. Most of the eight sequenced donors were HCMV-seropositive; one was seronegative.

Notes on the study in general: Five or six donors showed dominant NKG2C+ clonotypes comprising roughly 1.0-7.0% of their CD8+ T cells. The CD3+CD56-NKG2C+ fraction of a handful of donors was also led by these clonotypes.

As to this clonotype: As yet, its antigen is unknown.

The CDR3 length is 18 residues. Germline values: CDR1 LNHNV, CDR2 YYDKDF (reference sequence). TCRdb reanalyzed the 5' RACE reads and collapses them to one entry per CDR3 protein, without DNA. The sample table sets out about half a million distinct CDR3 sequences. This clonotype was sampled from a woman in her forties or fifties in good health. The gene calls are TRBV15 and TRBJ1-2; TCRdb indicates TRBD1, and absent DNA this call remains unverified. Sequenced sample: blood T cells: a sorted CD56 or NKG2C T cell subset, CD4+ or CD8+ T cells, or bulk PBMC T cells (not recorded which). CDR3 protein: CATSRDRRGQGSKYGYTF.